The clone carrying this T cell receptor (beta chain) was found a few times. The antigen is not known. Sequencing was performed with immunoSEQ multiplex PCR; in TCRdb, only in-frame clones are kept and a portion is missing. The data show 90,000 to 120,000 clones, 82% seen once. The germline CDR1 and CDR2 sequences are SNHLY and FYNNEI. V shed 1 base, J shed 5 bases, and the junction held 7 bases outside the gene matches. The length of the CDR3 is 15 residues. This sample is part of a study of T cell clones after liver transplantation. On the study more broadly: Subjects received no induction therapy and standard immunosuppression until randomization at 12-24 months post-transplant. At least one year of complete immunosuppression withdrawal without enzymes over twice normal defined tolerance.

Sorting of unstimulated PBMCs yielded separate CD3+CD4+ and CD3+CD8+ fractions. General study findings and limits: Donor-reactive sequences fell more than third party-reactive ones, suggesting partial deletion.

The sample consisted of CD4+ T cells from blood, taken before liver transplant. The clonotype comes from a human donor who received a liver transplant. The chain links TRBV2 to TRBJ2-7; TRBD1 matches at 8 bases. The DNA of the CDR3 is TGTGCCAGCAGTGAAGAGGACAGGGTACGAGACGAGCAGTACTTC. This encodes CASSEEDRVRDEQYF.